Each of the 26 T cell receptor beta chains below was sequenced from the same sample in a study of OX40 agonist ivuxolimab in advanced cancers. The data were produced by immunoSEQ multiplex PCR, yet TCRdb's version contains in-frame clones alone and is incomplete. The table has approximately 60,000 clones, roughly 91% seen once. The input for sequencing was CD4+ or CD8+ T cells sorted from blood, taken in a trial of the OX40 agonist ivuxolimab. These receptors all stem from an adult with an advanced solid tumor such as melanoma, head and neck, liver or kidney cancer.

The chain joins TRBV9 to TRBJ2-3; D unresolved. The CDR3 runs 14 residues. V was clipped by 3 bases and J by 3 bases, with 11 bases between them. In germline, CDR1 is SGDLS, CDR2 YYNGEE. This chain's CDR3 is CASSEDPFTDTQYF. Written as DNA, the CDR3 is TGTGCCAGCAGCGAGGATCCCTTTACAGATACGCAGTATTTT.

The chain uses TRBV6-1 and TRBJ1-1; no reliable D call. The V gene's germline CDR1 is MNHNS and CDR2 SASEGT. V gave up 6 bases and J gave up 5 bases, with 7 bases separating them. This CDR3 spans 11 amino acids. CDR3 nucleotides: TGTGCCAGCAGATATGAGACTGAAGCTTTCTTT. Amino acids: CASRYETEAFF.

The genes are TRBV21-1 and TRBJ2-7; TRBD2 was called by the table and not checked on the DNA. TRBV21-1 is recorded as a pseudogene. This CDR3 region has 15 residues. In DNA, the CDR3 is TGTGCCAGCAGCAAAGGGGGGAGGCTGAAATACGAGCAGTACTTC. Translation gives CASSKGGRLKYEQYF.

This chain links TRBV18 with TRBJ1-1; D may be TRBD1 (6 bases). The CDR3 length is 15 residues. Germline V gene lookup returns CDR1 KGHSH and CDR2 LQKENI. V was shortened by 6 bases and J by 3 bases, with 17 bases between the two germline ends. The CDR3 sequence is CASSYRDGGDTEAFF. The CDR3, as DNA: TGTGCCAGCTCGTACAGGGACGGAGGGGACACTGAAGCTTTCTTT. Supplemented by reference TRBV18 and TRBJ1-1, the full variable domain reads NAGVMQNPRHLVRRRGQEARLRCSPMKGHSHVYWYRQLPEEGLKFMVYLQKENIIDESGMPKERFSAEFPKEGPSILRIQQVVRGDSAAYFCASSYRDGGDTEAFFGQGTRLTVV.

This sequence joins TRBV11-3 and TRBJ1-1; unclear D gene. V lost 0 bases, J lost 0 bases, and 11 bases lay in between. The germline V gene has CDR1 SGHNT and CDR2 YENEEA. This CDR3 region has 16 residues. CDR3 sequence reads: CASSLEAGRLNTEAFF. The CDR3 DNA reads TGTGCCAGCAGCTTAGAGGCAGGTCGGCTGAACACTGAAGCTTTCTTT.

The CDR3 region is CAWSKGQETQYF. In DNA, the CDR3 is TGTGCCTGGAGTAAGGGGCAAGAGACCCAGTACTTC. The chain is built from TRBV7-4 and TRBJ2-5; a possible D gene is TRBD1 (5 bases). V was shortened by 11 bases and J by 2 bases, with 12 bases between the two germline ends. Germline assignment: CDR1 SGHVT and CDR2 SQSDAQ. This CDR3 is built from 12 residues.

The V gene is TRBV5-1, the J gene TRBJ2-7; D gene uncertain. Germline CDR1 and CDR2: SGHRS and YFSETQ. The CDR3 sequence is 14 residues long. Trimming pared 2 bases from V and 1 base from J, leaving 10 bases between. The CDR3 sequence: CASSFTYGSYEQYF. The CDR3 coding sequence is TGCGCCAGCAGCTTTACCTACGGGTCCTACGAGCAGTACTTC.

The chain combines TRBV15 with TRBJ2-2; 10 bases are a match to TRBD1. The junction had 9 bases not matched to a gene; V was cut back by 6 bases and J by 5 bases. Germline V gene lookup returns CDR1 LNHNV and CDR2 YYDKDF (reference sequence). There are 16 residues in the CDR3. CDR3 sequence: CATSLLTGGDTGELFF. The CDR3 region has the DNA TGTGCCACCAGTCTACTGACAGGGGGCGATACCGGGGAGCTGTTTTTT.

The chain combines TRBV5-1 with TRBJ1-4; unclear D gene. The CDR3 totals 14 residues. V gave up 4 bases and J gave up 4 bases, with 11 bases separating them. CDR1 and CDR2 (germline): SGHRS, YFSETQ. The CDR3 DNA reads TGCGCCAGCAGCCGGCTATCGGATAATGAAAAACTGTTTTTT. The encoded protein is CASSRLSDNEKLFF.

This clone was observed a few times. The CDR3 nucleotides are TGCAGCGTCGTCTTCAGGGAAGCTGGAAACACCATATATTTT. It translates to CSVVFREAGNTIYF. The chain carries TRBV29-1 and TRBJ1-3; TRBD1 might be the D (5 bases). This CDR3 has 14 residues. Germline assignment: CDR1 SQVTM and CDR2 ANQGSEA. Trimming stripped 6 bases from V and 2 bases from J, with 14 bases between.

This chain uses TRBV19 with TRBJ1-1, with unresolved D. The CDR3 is 15 amino acids. The V end was cut by 4 bases, the J end by 2 bases, with 14 bases between. Germline CDR1 LNHDA, CDR2 SQIVND (reference sequence). As DNA, the CDR3 is TGTGCCAGTAGTACCAATTACAGATACAACACTGAAGCTTTCTTT. Residues: CASSTNYRYNTEAFF.

This chain joins TRBV5-4 and TRBJ2-7; D is undetermined. Trimming pared 3 bases from V and 7 bases from J, leaving 11 bases between. The CDR3 extends over 12 amino acids. The germline V gene encodes CDR1 SGHNT and CDR2 YYREEE (reference sequence). The CDR3: CASSWLKQEQYF. CDR3 DNA sequence: TGTGCCAGCAGCTGGCTCAAACAGGAGCAGTACTTC.

J is TRBJ1-1 and V is TRBV19, with D perhaps TRBD1 (5 bases). The CDR3 consists of 16 residues. CDR1 LNHDA and CDR2 SQIVND come from the germline V gene (reference sequence). The germline V and J ends were trimmed by 4 bases and 1 base, with 16 bases remaining between them. The DNA of the CDR3 is TGTGCCAGTAGTAATCTTCCGGGAACAGGGAACACTGAAGCTTTCTTT. Protein product: CASSNLPGTGNTEAFF. Complete variable domain (other parts from reference TRBV19 and TRBJ1-1): DGGITQSPKYLFRKEGQNVTLSCEQNLNHDAMYWYRQDPGQGLRLIYYSQIVNDFQKGDIAEGYSVSREKKESFPLTVTSAQKNPTAFYLCASSNLPGTGNTEAFFGQGTRLTVV.

The chain's CDR3 is CASSYEWGSNYGYTF. CDR3 DNA: TGTGCCAGCAGCTATGAGTGGGGGTCTAACTATGGCTACACCTTC. The chain uses TRBV5-4 and TRBJ1-2; TRBD1 might be the D (5 bases). CDR1 SGHNT and CDR2 YYREEE come from the germline V gene (reference sequence). The germline V and J ends were trimmed by 3 bases and 0 bases, with 12 bases remaining between them. The CDR3 length is 15 residues.

Written as DNA, the CDR3 is TGTGCCAGCAGTTGGACGGACTATGGCTACACCTTC. This translates into CASSWTDYGYTF. V gene TRBV6-1 combines with J gene TRBJ1-2; D is ambiguous. The ends were cut back, 5 bases at V and 3 bases at J, with 7 bases in the middle. CDR1 is MNHNS and CDR2 is SASEGT in the germline V gene. CDR3 length equals 12 residues.

The chain recombines TRBV7-8 with TRBJ1-1; D gene uncertain. Germline-derived CDR1 and CDR2 are SGHVS and FQNEAQ. The length of the CDR3 is 15 residues. Trimming shortened V by 2 bases and J by 0 bases, and 10 bases separated the two germline ends. CDR3 amino acids: CASSLLQHLNTEAFF. CDR3 nucleotide sequence: TGTGCCAGCAGCTTATTACAGCATTTGAACACTGAAGCTTTCTTT.

This sequence joins TRBV6-5 and TRBJ2-5; TRBD1 or TRBD2 may be the D gene (6 bases each). The CDR3 length is 16 residues. Trimming left V 2 bases short and J 0 bases short, with 13 bases between. From germline, CDR1 is MNHEY and CDR2 SVGAGI. DNA of the CDR3: TGTGCCAGCAGTTACAAACGGGGGCCCTACCAAGAGACCCAGTACTTC. Its translation: CASSYKRGPYQETQYF.

This clone was recorded only once. The rearrangement joins TRBV5-1 to TRBJ2-7, with TRBD1 identical over 9 bases. Trimming at V came to 3 bases and at J to 6 bases, leaving 13 bases not matched to a gene. This CDR3 comprises 16 residues. Germline CDR1 SGHRS, CDR2 YFSETQ. Written as DNA, the CDR3 is TGCGCCAGCAGCTCGGCGCCGACAGGGGGTTTGGGCGAGCAGTACTTC. Translating it yields CASSSAPTGGLGEQYF.

This clone showed up just once. The chain is built from TRBV7-9 and TRBJ1-2; 7 bases are shared with TRBD1. Per germline, CDR1 SEHNR and CDR2 FQNEAQ (reference sequence). The trim removed 5 bases at V and 7 bases at J, leaving 13 bases unmatched. The CDR3 is 15 residues long. CDR3 in amino acids: CASSLPEGALFGYTF. CDR3 DNA: TGTGCCAGCAGCCTCCCTGAGGGGGCGCTGTTTGGCTACACCTTC.

This chain links TRBV6-6 with TRBJ1-5, with no clear D. In germline, CDR1 is MNHNY, CDR2 SVGAGI (reference sequence). The germline V and J ends were trimmed by 4 bases and 2 bases, with 15 bases remaining between them. This CDR3 comprises 16 residues. The CDR3 spells CASSSQSGVGNQPQHF. CDR3 nucleotide sequence: TGTGCCAGCAGTTCCCAATCTGGCGTAGGCAATCAGCCCCAGCATTTT.

A word on this clone: Other DNA sequences within the sample encode an identical CDR3. This chain links TRBV7-2 with TRBJ1-2, with 8 bases identical to TRBD1. Unmatched junction bases numbered 4, after V lost 1 base and J lost 0 bases. This CDR3 contains 16 residues. Germline V gene lookup returns CDR1 SGHTA and CDR2 FQGNSA. The CDR3 loop reads CASSLGGQGTNYGYTF. CDR3 DNA sequence: TGTGCCAGCAGCTTAGGTGGACAGGGTACTAACTATGGCTACACCTTC.

The chain carries TRBV9 and TRBJ2-1, with D unresolved. CDR1 SGDLS and CDR2 YYNGEE come from the germline V gene. CDR3 length: 13 residues. The germline V and J ends were trimmed by 0 bases and 9 bases, with 10 bases remaining between them. This CDR3 is CASSVEGWTEQFF. The CDR3 nucleotides read TGTGCCAGCAGCGTAGAAGGGTGGACTGAGCAGTTCTTC.

The rearrangement uses TRBV4-2 and TRBJ2-1, with 7 bases aligning to TRBD1. The CDR3 totals 16 residues. The ends lost 5 bases at V and 0 bases at J; junction bases unmatched: 7. Germline lookup yields CDR1 LGHNA and CDR2 YNFKEQ. CDR3 region: CASSTPGQSSYNEQFF. CDR3 DNA sequence: TGTGCCAGCAGCACCCCGGGACAGAGCTCCTACAATGAGCAGTTCTTC.

The J gene is TRBJ1-1, the V gene TRBV5-1; weak D call: TRBD1 (5 bases). There are 14 residues in the CDR3. The V end lost 3 bases, the J end lost 1 base, and 10 bases lay between the germline ends. Germline V gene lookup returns CDR1 SGHRS and CDR2 YFSETQ. The CDR3 here is CASSWVGGNTEAFF. The CDR3 DNA reads TGCGCCAGCAGCTGGGTGGGGGGGAACACTGAAGCTTTCTTT.

V usage is TRBV11-3 and J usage is TRBJ2-3; TRBD2 matches at 9 bases. Per germline, CDR1 SGHNT and CDR2 YENEEA. The CDR3 is made up of 14 amino acids. The ends lost 3 bases at V and 4 bases at J; junction bases unmatched: 2. CDR3 sequence reads: CASSLGGGADTQYF. The CDR3 DNA is TGTGCCAGCAGCTTGGGCGGGGGGGCAGATACGCAGTATTTT.

This chain uses TRBV30 with TRBJ1-5, with D unclear. CDR1 and CDR2 from the germline V gene are GTSNPN and SVGIG (reference sequence). The CDR3 runs to 13 residues. V was trimmed by 1 base and J by 7 bases, leaving 11 bases between them. The CDR3 loop is CAWSERVQQPQHF. The CDR3 DNA reads as TGTGCCTGGAGTGAAAGGGTCCAACAGCCCCAGCATTTT.